These T cell receptor beta chains were read from a single sample in a study of blood T cells in healthy people across ages. TCRdb re-derived calls from the 5' RACE reads in MiXCR, one entry per CDR3 protein. The sample consists of 700,000 or so distinct CDR3 sequences, 20% to 25% of them appearing once. The sequenced sample was blood. The source of these receptors is an older man in good health. Each CDR3 is given with its conserved first and last residue. A D gene is named only where the DNA matches it firmly. Clone size, where shown, is once, few, many, or a class for clones that have expanded.

DNA: TGTGCCAGCAGTTTGGGTGGGAATCCCGGGGAGCTGTTTTTT; CDR3: CASSLGGNPGELFF; length: 14; J: TRBJ2-2; D: -; size: few; V: TRBV12-3/TRBV12-4
DNA: TGTGCCAGCAGCTTCGAGGGAGCGACGACTCAGTACTTC; CDR3: CASSFEGATTQYF; length: 13; J: TRBJ2-4; D: -; size: -; V: TRBV7-9
DNA: TGTGCCAGCAGCCCGACGATGGGACAGTTCTATGGCTACACCTTC; CDR3: CASSPTMGQFYGYTF; length: 15; J: TRBJ1-2; D: TRBD1; size: few; V: TRBV28
DNA: TGTGCCAGCAGATCCATCAGACAGGGGCGAACTGAAGCTTTCTTT; CDR3: CASRSIRQGRTEAFF; length: 15; J: TRBJ1-1; D: TRBD1; size: -; V: TRBV12-3/TRBV12-4
DNA: TGTGCCAGCTCAAAAACACAGGGGTCGAACACTGAAGCTTTCTTT; CDR3: CASSKTQGSNTEAFF; length: 15; J: TRBJ1-1; D: TRBD1; size: few; V: TRBV18
DNA: TGCAGCGTGGGGGCGACGCAGGACACCGGGGAGCTGTTTTTT; CDR3: CSVGATQDTGELFF; length: 14; J: TRBJ2-2; D: -; size: -; V: TRBV29-1
DNA: TGCAGCGTTGAGGGGTTGGGAAATGAGCAGTTCTTC; CDR3: CSVEGLGNEQFF; length: 12; J: TRBJ2-1; D: -; size: few; V: TRBV29-1
DNA: TGTGCCAGCAGTAATAGTGACACCTACAATGAGCAGTTCTTC; CDR3: CASSNSDTYNEQFF; length: 14; J: TRBJ2-1; D: -; size: few; V: TRBV3-1
DNA: TGCGCCAGCAGTCAAGGGACAGTTAATGAAAAACTGTTTTTT; CDR3: CASSQGTVNEKLFF; length: 14; J: TRBJ1-4; D: TRBD1; size: -; V: TRBV5-1
DNA: TGCAGCGTGGGGCATACGTACCAAGAGACCCAGTACTTC; CDR3: CSVGHTYQETQYF; length: 13; J: TRBJ2-5; D: -; size: -; V: TRBV29-1
DNA: TGTGCCAGCAGCCAAGATTGGGGGCGCGTTTACGAGCAGTACTTC; CDR3: CASSQDWGRVYEQYF; length: 15; J: TRBJ2-7; D: -; size: -; V: TRBV14
DNA: TGCGCCAGCAGCTTGCCCGAGGGACTAGCGGGAGCAGATACGCAGTATTTT; CDR3: CASSLPEGLAGADTQYF; length: 17; J: TRBJ2-3; D: TRBD2; size: -; V: TRBV5-1
DNA: TGTGCCAGCAGTGAAAAGTCAACTAGCGGAGGAAATGCGTACAATGAGCAGTTCTTC; CDR3: CASSEKSTSGGNAYNEQFF; length: 19; J: TRBJ2-1; D: TRBD2; size: few; V: TRBV25-1
DNA: TGCGCCAGCAGTGACAGGCGGGAGTACACCGGGGAGCTGTTTTTT; CDR3: CASSDRREYTGELFF; length: 15; J: TRBJ2-2; D: TRBD2; size: few; V: TRBV10-2
DNA: TGTGCCAGCAGCCAGAACTCAGAGCAGTACTTC; CDR3: CASSQNSEQYF; length: 11; J: TRBJ2-7; D: -; size: -; V: TRBV3-1
DNA: TGTGCCAGCAGTTTTTCCGGGAGTCAAAACATTCAGTACTTC; CDR3: CASSFSGSQNIQYF; length: 14; J: TRBJ2-4; D: -; size: few; V: TRBV28
DNA: TGCGCCAGCAGCTTGGAGGGGGGGCAAGAGACCCAGTACTTC; CDR3: CASSLEGGQETQYF; length: 14; J: TRBJ2-5; D: -; size: -; V: TRBV5-1
DNA: TGCAGCGCGTCTCCCGGCGGGGAGACCCAGTACTTC; CDR3: CSASPGGETQYF; length: 12; J: TRBJ2-5; D: -; size: few; V: TRBV29-1
DNA: TGCAGCGCCGTTCCAGGAACCGGGGCCAACGTCCTGACTTTC; CDR3: CSAVPGTGANVLTF; length: 14; J: TRBJ2-6; D: -; size: -; V: TRBV29-1
DNA: TGTGCCAGCAGCGTCACGTCAGGGGGTCGCGTTGAGCAGTTCTTC; CDR3: CASSVTSGGRVEQFF; length: 15; J: TRBJ2-1; D: TRBD1; size: -; V: TRBV9
DNA: TGCAGTGCAGGACTAGCGGGCGTTGGAGAAGAGACCCAGTACTTC; CDR3: CSAGLAGVGEETQYF; length: 15; J: TRBJ2-5; D: TRBD2; size: -; V: TRBV20-1
DNA: TGTGCCAGCAGTTACTCTGCCGGATATGGCTACACCTTC; CDR3: CASSYSAGYGYTF; length: 13; J: TRBJ1-2; D: -; size: -; V: TRBV6-5
DNA: TGTGCCAGCAGCTTAAGAGGGACTAGCGGTAATGAGCAGTTCTTC; CDR3: CASSLRGTSGNEQFF; length: 15; J: TRBJ2-1; D: TRBD2; size: -; V: TRBV7-2